Presented here are 28 T cell receptor beta chains from one specimen sequenced in a study of blood T cells in healthy people across ages. Combining a sample-barcoded 5' primer with a J-beta primer mix, a second PCR ran for about 6 to 11 cycles. TCRdb processed the 5' RACE reads anew with MiXCR; each CDR3 protein has one entry. The sample includes around 900,000 distinct CDR3 sequences, roughly 47% of them seen just once. Sequenced material: blood. The receptor source for this set is a woman aged 60-75 years in good health.

The chain joins TRBV20-1 to TRBJ2-7; D might be TRBD2 (6 bases). Germline-derived CDR1 and CDR2 are DFQATT and SNEGSKA (reference sequence). The ends were cut back, 6 bases at V and 0 bases at J, with 18 bases in the middle. The CDR3 contains 15 residues. This CDR3 reads CSAEHYLGSSYEQYF. The CDR3, as DNA: TGCAGTGCCGAACACTATCTCGGGAGCTCCTACGAGCAGTACTTC.

This chain joins TRBV30 and TRBJ1-4; 7 bases fit TRBD1. Germline CDR1 GTSNPN, CDR2 SVGIG (reference sequence). CDR3 length: 13 amino acids. The trim removed 8 bases at V and 5 bases at J, leaving 8 bases unmatched. In DNA, the CDR3 is TGTGCCGTCTCACCACAGGGGAATGAAAAACTGTTTTTT. Amino acid sequence: CAVSPQGNEKLFF.

The rearrangement uses TRBV20-1 and TRBJ2-5, with TRBD2 identical over 9 bases. The J call is doubtful: the DNA matches TRBJ2-1 better. Germline CDR1 reads DFQATT; CDR2 reads SNEGSKA (reference sequence). There are 20 residues in the CDR3. The CDR3 nucleotides read TGCAGTGCCTGTTGGTCTGGTTGGCCGAAGCGGGAGGAGGGCCAAGAGACCCAGTTCTTC. The encoded protein is CSACWSGWPKREEGQETQFF.

The CDR3 protein is CASSVEPDTQYF. DNA of the CDR3: TGTGCCAGCAGCGTCGAGCCGGATACGCAGTATTTT. The chain links TRBV9 to TRBJ2-3; D not resolved. Trimming left V 2 bases short and J 6 bases short, with 7 bases between. This CDR3 is 12 amino acids long. Germline values: CDR1 SGDLS, CDR2 YYNGEE.

This clonotype showed up just a few times. V is TRBV28 and J is TRBJ2-7, with D perhaps given as TRBD1 or TRBD2 (6 bases each). Per the germline V gene, CDR1 is MDHEN and CDR2 is SYDVKM. The CDR3 covers 13 residues. Between the trimmed V and J ends, which lost 10 bases and 0 bases, there was a span of 13 bases. The CDR3 protein is CATRRDNSYEQYF. The CDR3 region has the DNA TGTGCCACCCGGCGGGACAACTCCTACGAGCAGTACTTC. Together with reference TRBV28 and TRBJ2-7, the CDR3 gives the full variable domain: DVKVTQSSRYLVKRTGEKVFLECVQDMDHENMFWYRQDPGLGLRLIYFSYDVKMKEKGDIPEGYSVSREKKERFSLILESASTNQTSMYLCATRRDNSYEQYFGPGTRLTVT.

This clonotype occurred a few times. The chain combines TRBV4-1 with TRBJ2-1; 9 positions agree with TRBD1. The germline gives CDR1 MGHRA, CDR2 YSYEKL. J gave up 5 bases and V 3 bases, and 8 bases lay outside the gene matches. This CDR3 comprises 16 residues. CDR3 coding DNA: TGCGCCAGCAGCCACAGAGGGAGGGACAGGGACAATGAGCAGTTCTTC. Residues: CASSHRGRDRDNEQFF.

V usage is TRBV20-1 and J usage is TRBJ2-7; D might be TRBD2 (6 bases). The CDR3 totals 13 residues. CDR1 is DFQATT, CDR2 SNEGSKA, per germline (reference sequence). Trimming left V 6 bases short and J 0 bases short, with 12 bases between. The CDR3 sequence: CSAPGSFSYEQYF. In nucleotides, the CDR3 is TGCAGTGCCCCCGGGAGCTTCTCCTACGAGCAGTACTTC.

This clonotype has just a few counts. The gene calls are TRBV3-1 and TRBJ2-5, with 8 nucleotides matching TRBD2. Germline V gene data show CDR1 as LGHDT and CDR2 as YNNKEL (reference sequence). Losses at the gene ends were 2 bases for V and 3 bases for J; bases not matched to a gene: 5. This CDR3 comprises 15 residues. The CDR3 region is CASSQTLAGKETQYF. For the CDR3, the DNA is TGTGCCAGCAGCCAAACCCTAGCGGGCAAAGAGACCCAGTACTTC.

The chain uses TRBV20-1 and TRBJ2-5, with D perhaps matching TRBD2 (7 bases). The CDR3 has 16 amino acids. Germline CDR1 and CDR2: DFQATT and SNEGSKA (reference sequence). Trimming pared 2 bases from V and 1 base from J, leaving 17 bases between. The CDR3, as DNA: TGCAGTGCTAGAAGGGGGAACGGGGGGATCCAAGAGACCCAGTACTTC. This translates into CSARRGNGGIQETQYF.

The sample holds many counts of this clonotype. The chain links TRBV11-2 to TRBJ2-3; 15 bases match TRBD2. This CDR3 is built from 17 residues. V lost 5 bases and J lost 2; bases outside the gene matches: 5. The V gene's germline CDR1 is SGHAT and CDR2 FQNNGV. The CDR3 protein is CASSTGTSGGYTDTQYF. The CDR3, as DNA: TGTGCCAGCAGCACCGGGACTAGCGGGGGGTACACAGATACGCAGTATTTT.

The V gene is TRBV20-1, the J gene TRBJ2-7; possibly TRBD2 for D (6 bases). The CDR3 is made up of 11 amino acids. Germline V lookup: CDR1 DFQATT, CDR2 SNEGSKA (reference sequence). CDR3 region: CGGVERYEQYF. Here the CDR3 DNA reads TGCGGCGGGGTTGAAAGATACGAGCAGTACTTC.

The V and J genes are TRBV24-1 and TRBJ2-1; either TRBD1 or TRBD2 may fit D (5 bases each). There are 15 residues in the CDR3. The germline V gene has CDR1 KGHDR and CDR2 SFDVKD. Trimming pared 4 bases from V and 8 bases from J, leaving 17 bases between. As DNA, the CDR3 is TGTGCCACCAGTGAAACCGGGGCCATAGGGCATGAGCAGTTCTTC. Amino acid sequence: CATSETGAIGHEQFF.

The V and J genes are TRBV11-2 and TRBJ2-4; 7 nucleotides align to TRBD1. CDR1 and CDR2 (germline): SGHAT, FQNNGV. With 5 bases clipped from V and 6 bases from J, the junction kept 10 bases outside the gene matches. The CDR3 extends over 15 amino acids. The CDR3 DNA sequence: TGTGCCAGCAGCAGCACGACCGGGACAGTAAACATTCAGTACTTC. This encodes CASSSTTGTVNIQYF.

As for this clonotype: A much larger clonotype is one base distant, so this may be a read error. This chain joins TRBV12-3 or TRBV12-4 and TRBJ1-1, with D unclear. CDR3 size: 14 residues. Trimming stripped 6 bases from V and 4 bases from J, with 15 bases between. CDR3 protein: CASRGSYDGTEAFF. CDR3 in DNA: TGTGCCAGCAGGGGAAGTTACGATGGCACTGAAGCTTTCTTT.

This clonotype was observed a handful of times. The chain carries TRBV10-2 and TRBJ2-7; D might be TRBD1 (6 bases). The V gene lost 7 bases and the J gene lost 5 bases, with 21 bases spanning the gap. Germline values: CDR1 WSHSY, CDR2 SAAADI. The CDR3 spans 15 residues. CDR3 nucleotides: TGCGCCAGCAAACGGGACACAGTCCTTGTGGACGAGCAGTACTTC. This codes for CASKRDTVLVDEQYF.

V gene TRBV28 combines with J gene TRBJ2-5; maybe TRBD2 (6 bases). The CDR3 runs 14 residues. V was trimmed by 7 bases and J by 3 bases, leaving 15 bases between them. CDR1 is MDHEN and CDR2 is SYDVKM in the germline V gene. CDR3 loop: CASTSRPGEETQYF. CDR3 nucleotides: TGTGCCAGCACCTCAAGGCCGGGAGAAGAGACCCAGTACTTC.

This clonotype was seen a handful of times. The chain uses TRBV7-9 and TRBJ1-5; 7 bases match TRBD1. The CDR3 is 15 amino acids. The trim removed 5 bases at V and 4 bases at J, leaving 8 bases unmatched. Germline V gives CDR1 SEHNR, CDR2 FQNEAQ (reference sequence). The CDR3: CASSTGTVQNQPQHF. The CDR3 region has the DNA TGTGCCAGCAGCACCGGGACAGTACAAAATCAGCCCCAGCATTTT.

The DNA for the CDR3 is TGTGCCAGCAGCTGGCGGCAGGGGTACATTCAGTACTTC. As protein: CASSWRQGYIQYF. The rearrangement joins TRBV5-8 to TRBJ2-5; weak D call: TRBD1 (6 bases). The end of the DNA aligns better with TRBJ2-4, so the J call may be wrong. The CDR3 extends over 13 amino acids. Germline V gene sequence: CDR1 SGHTS, CDR2 YDEGEE.

The chain recombines TRBV7-9 with TRBJ2-4; D is unresolved. The end of the DNA is better explained by TRBJ2-7, so the J call may be wrong. Germline V gene sequence: CDR1 SEHNR, CDR2 FQNEAQ (reference sequence). The CDR3 runs to 14 residues. The CDR3: CASSSMDGSYEQYF. CDR3 sequence (DNA): TGTGCCAGCAGCTCTATGGACGGCTCGTACGAGCAGTACTTC.

The chain employs TRBV20-1 and TRBJ2-1; TRBD1 matches at 10 bases. The CDR3 runs 16 residues. Per the germline V gene, CDR1 is DFQATT and CDR2 is SNEGSKA (reference sequence). Trimming removed 3 bases from V and 10 bases from J; junction bases left unmatched: 15. CDR3 protein: CSASEPRRTGGREQFF. DNA of the CDR3: TGCAGTGCTAGCGAACCCCGCAGGACAGGGGGACGCGAGCAGTTCTTC.

On this clonotype: Germline and junction disagree at one end, which may indicate a read error. The rearrangement uses TRBV25-1 and TRBJ2-5; weak D call: TRBD2 (6 bases). There are 12 residues in the CDR3. Germline V CDR1 and CDR2: MGHDK, SYGVNS. For the CDR3, the DNA is TGTGCCAGCAGGGGAGGCCAAGGGACCCAGTACTTC. It is translated as CASRGGQGTQYF.

The V call is TRBV3-1, the J call TRBJ2-5; a possible D gene is TRBD2 (5 bases). Trimming shortened V by 0 bases and J by 5 bases, and 10 bases separated the two germline ends. The CDR3 length is 14 residues. Germline V gene lookup returns CDR1 LGHDT and CDR2 YNNKEL (reference sequence). The DNA of the CDR3 is TGTGCCAGCAGCCAAGATCGGCGAGGGGAGACCCAGTACTTC. Its translation: CASSQDRRGETQYF.

The chain carries TRBV6-2 or TRBV6-3 and TRBJ1-1, with a weak D call TRBD1 (6 bases). CDR1 is MNHEY and CDR2 is SVGEGT in the germline V gene. This CDR3 is 15 amino acids long. Trimming cost V 2 bases and J 1 base, with 11 bases left between them. The CDR3 region has the DNA TGTGCCAGCAGTTACGGGGGACACTCGAACACTGAAGCTTTCTTT. This codes for CASSYGGHSNTEAFF.

This clonotype was seen only a few times. The V gene is TRBV20-1, the J gene TRBJ2-7, with a weak D call TRBD1 (6 bases). The V gene's germline CDR1 is DFQATT and CDR2 SNEGSKA (reference sequence). V dropped 5 bases and J dropped 0 bases, with 14 bases sitting between them. The CDR3 runs to 14 residues. CDR3 sequence: CSAAGTKSSYEQYF. CDR3 nucleotide sequence: TGCAGTGCTGCCGGGACAAAAAGCTCCTACGAGCAGTACTTC.

The V gene is TRBV4-1, the J gene TRBJ1-4, with 7 bases identical to TRBD1. The CDR3 consists of 14 residues. Germline CDR1 and CDR2: MGHRA and YSYEKL. V dropped 5 bases and J dropped 3; count of bases not matched to a gene: 3. CDR3 sequence: CASSKTGSNEKLFF. As DNA, the CDR3 is TGCGCCAGCAGCAAGACAGGGTCTAATGAAAAACTGTTTTTT.

The V and J genes are TRBV18 and TRBJ1-5, with D perhaps TRBD1 (5 bases). Germline-derived CDR1 and CDR2 are KGHSH and LQKENI. The CDR3 is made up of 15 amino acids. Trimming took 5 bases from V and 0 from J, leaving 11 bases between them. The CDR3 here is CASSSGPNSNQPQHF. For the CDR3, the DNA is TGTGCCAGCTCATCGGGACCGAATAGCAATCAGCCCCAGCATTTT.

This chain connects TRBV7-9 to TRBJ2-7, with 7 bases fitting TRBD1. The germline V gene has CDR1 SEHNR and CDR2 FQNEAQ (reference sequence). J lost 2 bases, V lost 5 bases, and 9 bases had no gene match. This CDR3 region has 15 residues. The CDR3 nucleotides read TGTGCCAGCAGCATGACAGGACAGGAGACCTACGAGCAGTACTTC. Translation: CASSMTGQETYEQYF.

This chain connects TRBV7-9 to TRBJ1-2; D gene unclear. There are 12 residues in the CDR3. From germline, CDR1 is SEHNR and CDR2 FQNEAQ (reference sequence). V lost 3 bases and J 7 bases, leaving 9 bases between the germline ends. This CDR3 is CASSFLGVGYTF. DNA for the CDR3: TGTGCCAGCAGCTTCTTAGGAGTTGGCTACACCTTC.